The rows below give T cell receptor beta chains drawn from one sample of a study of beta chain features in type 1 diabetes. Clones were sequenced by immunoSEQ multiplex PCR, and TCRdb holds only the in-frame ones, with some missing. The top ten hold about 0.065% of the sample, which has hundreds of thousands of clones, approximately 30% seen once. The sequencing input was naive CD4+ T cells from blood. Every receptor here comes from a man younger than 30 in good health. The CDR3 runs from the conserved cysteine through the conserved F or W. The D gene is left open where the match is weak. Size is omitted from some rows. Given values are once, few, many or a class for expanded clones.

v_call,d_call,clone_size,j_call,cdr3_nt,cdr3_aa
TRBV29-1,TRBD1,.,TRBJ2-5,TGCAGCGCCCGGGACAGGGGCATTCAAGAGACCCAGTACTTC,CSARDRGIQETQYF
TRBV30,.,few,TRBJ2-7,TGTGCCTGGTCCCCGGGGTTCTCCTACGAGCAGTACTTC,CAWSPGFSYEQYF
TRBV23-1,.,few,TRBJ2-7,TGCGCCAGCAGTCCCGGGGGGACAGGCCCCTACGAGCAGTACTTC,CASSPGGTGPYEQYF
TRBV6-5,.,few,TRBJ2-2,TGTGCCAGCAGTTACTCGAAGGGGCCGGGCACCGGGGAGCTGTTTTTT,CASSYSKGPGTGELFF
TRBV6-1,.,.,TRBJ2-1,TGTGCCAGCAGTGTCCAGGGGCCTGAGCAGTTCTTC,CASSVQGPEQFF
TRBV5-1,.,few,TRBJ2-3,TGCGCCAGCAGCTCCACGGCGGCCACAGATACGCAGTATTTT,CASSSTAATDTQYF
TRBV28,TRBD1,few,TRBJ2-3,TGTGCCAGCAGTCCCGAGACAGGGTTTAGGACAGATACGCAGTATTTT,CASSPETGFRTDTQYF
TRBV14,.,few,TRBJ2-1,TGTGCCAGCAGCTCGGACTACTACAATGAGCAGTTCTTC,CASSSDYYNEQFF
TRBV21-1,.,.,TRBJ2-7,TGTGCCAGCAGCACCCGAGAAAAGGAGCAGTACTTC,CASSTREKEQYF
TRBV19,.,.,TRBJ2-1,TGTGCCAGTAGTCCCTGGACTGACGGCGCTGAGCAGTTCTTC,CASSPWTDGAEQFF
TRBV7-3,TRBD2,.,TRBJ2-3,TGTGCCAGCAGCTTAGGACTAGCGGGACATAGCACAGATACGCAGTATTTT,CASSLGLAGHSTDTQYF
TRBV29-1,.,few,TRBJ2-7,TGCAGCGCCGGCTTCACAGGATACGAGCAGTACTTC,CSAGFTGYEQYF
TRBV9,.,.,TRBJ2-1,TGTGCCAGCAGCGTAAGGGTTGGGTGGGAGCAGTTCTTC,CASSVRVGWEQFF
TRBV11-2,TRBD1,few,TRBJ2-7,TGTGCCAGCAGTTCTTGGGGGACAGGGACCCACGAGCAGTACTTC,CASSSWGTGTHEQYF
TRBV5-1,.,.,TRBJ2-7,TGCGCCAGCAGCTTGGAATCCAGCAGGGACCTCGAGCAGTACTTC,CASSLESSRDLEQYF
TRBV7-9,.,few,TRBJ1-3,TGTGCCAGCAGCTTATATGGAGGATCTGGAAACACCATATATTTT,CASSLYGGSGNTIYF
TRBV5-4,.,.,TRBJ2-1,TGTGCCAGCAGCTTGGGGAGGCGTTCCCTTAGCAATGAGCAGTTCTTC,CASSLGRRSLSNEQFF
TRBV29-1,.,few,TRBJ1-1,TGCAGCTCGGAGGCCATGAACACTGAAGCTTTCTTT,CSSEAMNTEAFF
TRBV30,TRBD1,few,TRBJ2-7,TGTGCCTGGAGTCTCGGACAGGGGCCTTCCTACGAGCAGTACTTC,CAWSLGQGPSYEQYF
TRBV28,.,.,TRBJ2-7,TGTGCCAGCAGACGGACTTACGAGCAGTACTTC,CASRRTYEQYF
TRBV10-3,.,few,TRBJ2-7,TGTGCCATCAGTGAGTTGCTTTGGGGTCCAACCTCCTACGAGCAGTACTTC,CAISELLWGPTSYEQYF
TRBV5-1,TRBD2,few,TRBJ2-5,TGCGCCAGCAGCTTGGGACTAGCGGTACAAGAGACCCAGTACTTC,CASSLGLAVQETQYF
TRBV4-3,.,few,TRBJ2-7,TGCGCCAGCAGCCAAGGCGTGCGGGGCTTCTCCTCCGAGCAGTACTTC,CASSQGVRGFSSEQYF
TRBV7-2,.,few,TRBJ2-5,TGTGCCAGCAGCTTAGGACAGGTCCAAGAGACCCAGTACTTC,CASSLGQVQETQYF
TRBV10-2,.,few,TRBJ2-3,TGCGCCAGCAAGGGGACCTTCAGCACAGATACGCAGTATTTT,CASKGTFSTDTQYF
TRBV30,.,few,TRBJ2-1,TGTGCCTGGAGAACTAGAACAAACAATGAGCAGTTCTTC,CAWRTRTNNEQFF
TRBV7-2,.,.,TRBJ2-5,TGTGCCAGCAGCTTGGCCTACCAAGAGACCCAGTACTTC,CASSLAYQETQYF
TRBV29-1,.,few,TRBJ1-4,TGCAGCGTGAGGGAAGGGGTGACGGGCGATGAAAAACTGTTTTTT,CSVREGVTGDEKLFF
TRBV2,TRBD1,.,TRBJ2-5,TGTGCCAGGGGGACAGAAGAGACCCAGTACTTC,CARGTEETQYF
TRBV7-9,TRBD1,.,TRBJ1-2,TGTGCCAGCAGCCGGGACAGGGAATTCTATGGCTACACCTTC,CASSRDREFYGYTF
TRBV30,.,.,TRBJ2-7,TGTGCCTGGACACTGGGCCACCCTCCCTACGAGCAGTACTTC,CAWTLGHPPYEQYF
TRBV4-1,TRBD2,few,TRBJ2-1,TGCGCCAGCAGCCAGGGACTAGCGGGAGAAAACAATGAGCAGTTCTTC,CASSQGLAGENNEQFF
TRBV30,.,few,TRBJ2-6,TGTGCCTGGAGTCGCAGCTCTGGGGCCAACGTCCTGACTTTC,CAWSRSSGANVLTF
TRBV29-1,.,few,TRBJ1-1,TGCAGCGTTGTACGGAAGATGAACACTGAAGCTTTCTTT,CSVVRKMNTEAFF
TRBV5-6,.,few,TRBJ1-2,TGTGCCAGCAGCTTGATACAGGGACATAACTATGGCTACACCTTC,CASSLIQGHNYGYTF
TRBV25-1,TRBD2,.,TRBJ2-7,TGTGCCAGCAGTGGACTAGCGGGAGGAGCCGAGCAGTACTTC,CASSGLAGGAEQYF
TRBV18,TRBD1,.,TRBJ1-1,TGTGCCAGCTCGAGGGACAGTGGGGACACTGAAGCTTTCTTT,CASSRDSGDTEAFF
TRBV7-8,TRBD2,few,TRBJ2-1,TGTGCCAGCAGCATTGTAGCGGGAGAGCACTATGAGCAGTTCTTC,CASSIVAGEHYEQFF
TRBV30,.,.,TRBJ2-3,TGTGCCTGGAGTGTACTTCGGCAATCCACAGATACGCAGTATTTT,CAWSVLRQSTDTQYF
TRBV7-2,TRBD1,few,TRBJ2-7,TGTGCCAGCAGCTTAGCGTTGGGACAGATCTACGAGCAGTACTTC,CASSLALGQIYEQYF
TRBV18,TRBD1,.,TRBJ2-3,TGTGCCAGCTCACCATTCGGACAGGGGCCAGATACGCAGTATTTT,CASSPFGQGPDTQYF
TRBV9,.,.,TRBJ2-7,TGTGCCAGCAGCCCGAATGTGGGGGGATTATCCTACGAGCAGTACTTC,CASSPNVGGLSYEQYF
TRBV9,.,.,TRBJ2-1,TGTGCCAGCAGCGTAGCTAGCGCGTACAATGAGCAGTTCTTC,CASSVASAYNEQFF
TRBV30,.,.,TRBJ2-5,TGTGCCTGGAGTGTACGGCTAGCAGAGACCCAGTACTTC,CAWSVRLAETQYF
TRBV6-5,.,.,TRBJ2-1,TGTGCCAGCAGTTATGGGTACAATGAGCAGTTCTTC,CASSYGYNEQFF
TRBV25-1,.,.,TRBJ2-7,TGTGCCAGCAGTGAATATCCAAACAGGCTCCCCGAGCAGTACTTC,CASSEYPNRLPEQYF
TRBV18,.,once,TRBJ2-7,TGTGCCAGCTCACCCCGACAGGCCCCCTACGAGCAGTACTTC,CASSPRQAPYEQYF
TRBV9,.,.,TRBJ2-2,TGTGCCAGCAGGAGAAATGGCGGGACCGGGGAGCTGTTTTTT,CASRRNGGTGELFF
TRBV28,TRBD2,.,TRBJ2-1,TGTGCCAGCAGTTTAGGAGCGGGGGGGTGGAATGAGCAGTTCTTC,CASSLGAGGWNEQFF
TRBV4-3,.,.,TRBJ1-1,TGCGCCAGCAGCCAGATACAGGGAGGTGAAGCTTTCTTT,CASSQIQGGEAFF
TRBV25-1,TRBD2,few,TRBJ2-3,TGTGCCAGCAGTACGGGGGGGGCAGATACGCAGTATTTT,CASSTGGADTQYF
TRBV28,.,.,TRBJ2-7,TGTGCCAGCCGACAGGCAAGCTCCTACGAGCAGTACTTC,CASRQASSYEQYF
TRBV7-3,TRBD2,few,TRBJ2-3,TGTGCCAGCAGCTCCGCGGGAGTCTCTACGCAGTATTTT,CASSSAGVSTQYF